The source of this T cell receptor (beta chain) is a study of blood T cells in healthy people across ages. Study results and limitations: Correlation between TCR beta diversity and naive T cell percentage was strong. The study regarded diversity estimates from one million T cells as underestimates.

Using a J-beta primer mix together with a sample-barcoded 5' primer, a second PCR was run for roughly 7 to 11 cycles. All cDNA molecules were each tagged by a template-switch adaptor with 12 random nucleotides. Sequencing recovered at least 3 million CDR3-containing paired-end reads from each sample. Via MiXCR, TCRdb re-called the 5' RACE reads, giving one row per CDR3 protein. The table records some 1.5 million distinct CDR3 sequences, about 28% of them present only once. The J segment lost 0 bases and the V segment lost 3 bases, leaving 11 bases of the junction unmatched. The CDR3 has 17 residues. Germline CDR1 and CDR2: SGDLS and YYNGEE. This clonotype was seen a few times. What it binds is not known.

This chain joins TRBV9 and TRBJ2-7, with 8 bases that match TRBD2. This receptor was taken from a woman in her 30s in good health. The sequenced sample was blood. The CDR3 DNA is TGTGCCAGCAGCGCCGTAGGTTTGCGGGGGGTCTCCTACGAGCAGTACTTC. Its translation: CASSAVGLRGVSYEQYF.